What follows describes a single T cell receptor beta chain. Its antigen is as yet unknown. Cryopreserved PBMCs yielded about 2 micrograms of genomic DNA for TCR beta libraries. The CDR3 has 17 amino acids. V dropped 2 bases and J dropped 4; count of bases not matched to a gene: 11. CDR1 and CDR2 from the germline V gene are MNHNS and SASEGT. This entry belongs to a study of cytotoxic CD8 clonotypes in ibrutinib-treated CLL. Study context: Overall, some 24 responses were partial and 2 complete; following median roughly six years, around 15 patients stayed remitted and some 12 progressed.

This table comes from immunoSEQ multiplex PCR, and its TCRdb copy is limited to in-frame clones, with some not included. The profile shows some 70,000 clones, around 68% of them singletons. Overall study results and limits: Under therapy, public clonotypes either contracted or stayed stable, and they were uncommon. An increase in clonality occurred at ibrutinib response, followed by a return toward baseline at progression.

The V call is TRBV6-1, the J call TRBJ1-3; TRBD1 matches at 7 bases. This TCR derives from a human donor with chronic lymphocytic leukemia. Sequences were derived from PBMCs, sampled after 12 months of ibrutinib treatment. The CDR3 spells CASSERKSGGLGNTIYF. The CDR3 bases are TGTGCCAGCAGTGAAAGGAAATCAGGGGGGTTAGGAAACACCATATATTTT.